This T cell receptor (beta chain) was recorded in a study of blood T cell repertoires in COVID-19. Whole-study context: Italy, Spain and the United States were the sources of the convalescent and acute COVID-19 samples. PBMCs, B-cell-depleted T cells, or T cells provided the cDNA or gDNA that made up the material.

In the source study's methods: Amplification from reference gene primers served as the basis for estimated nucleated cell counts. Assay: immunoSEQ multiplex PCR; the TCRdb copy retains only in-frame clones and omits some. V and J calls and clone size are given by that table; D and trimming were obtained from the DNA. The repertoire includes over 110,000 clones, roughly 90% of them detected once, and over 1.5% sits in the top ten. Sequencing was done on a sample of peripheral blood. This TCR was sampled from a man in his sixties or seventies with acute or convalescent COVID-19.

For the CDR3, the DNA is TGTGCCAGCTCACCATCCAGGGCTTTCTCTGGAAACACCATATATTTT. Its translation: CASSPSRAFSGNTIYF. V is TRBV18 and J is TRBJ1-3; weak D call: TRBD1 (5 bases). This CDR3 has 16 amino acids. The germline V gene has CDR1 KGHSH and CDR2 LQKENI. Trimming removed 2 bases from V and 0 bases from J, with 11 bases in between.